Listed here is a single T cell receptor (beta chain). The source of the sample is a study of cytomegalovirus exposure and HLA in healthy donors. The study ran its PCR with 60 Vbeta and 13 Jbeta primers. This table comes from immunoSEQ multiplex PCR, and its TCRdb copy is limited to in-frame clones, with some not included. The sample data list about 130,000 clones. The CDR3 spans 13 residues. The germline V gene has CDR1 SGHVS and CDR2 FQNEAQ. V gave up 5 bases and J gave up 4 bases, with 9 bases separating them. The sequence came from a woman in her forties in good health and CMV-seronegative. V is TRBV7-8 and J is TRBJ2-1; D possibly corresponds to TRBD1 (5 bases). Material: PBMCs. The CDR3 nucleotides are TGTGCCAGCAGCACAGGTTCTTACAATGAGCAGTTCTTC. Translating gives CASSTGSYNEQFF.